This T cell receptor beta chain appears in the sequencing data of a study of shared T cell receptors in the human thymus. The CDR3 has 16 residues. Germline assignment: CDR1 MDHEN and CDR2 SYDVKM. V was cut by 2 bases and J by 3 bases, with 17 bases left in between. This clone was detected a few times. TCRdb's table, derived via immunoSEQ multiplex PCR, lists solely in-frame clones and lacks some. The sample contains 700,000 or so clones, 75% to 90% of which appear only once. These data were likewise used in another study, on human thymus T cells. From that second work: Corrective surgery for congenital heart defects was being performed on the healthy Finnish infants who were the donors. Resected material from corrective heart surgery provided the thymus tissue analysed. It looked as if thymic and blood repertoires used V and J genes in a biased way. Reports from related research described highly overlapping thymic repertoires among unrelated individuals.

This chain links TRBV28 with TRBJ2-7, with D perhaps matching TRBD1 (6 bases). This receptor was obtained from a girl less than two years old with a congenital heart defect. Sequencing was done on a sample of thymocytes. The CDR3 spells CASSLEVRQACYEQYF. In DNA, the CDR3 is TGTGCCAGCAGTTTAGAAGTAAGACAGGCTTGCTACGAGCAGTACTTC.